The rows below give T cell receptor beta chains drawn from one sample of a study of chemoradiotherapy in HPV16-positive cancers. Measured with immunoSEQ multiplex PCR; TCRdb has only the in-frame clones, and not every one. The sample lists 6,000 to 6,500 clones, about 69% occurring once. The input for sequencing was tumor tissue, taken from a patient who underwent chemoradiotherapy. Source of these receptors: a human donor with HPV-associated anogenital cancer. The conserved cysteine and the conserved F or W are not part of the CDR3 here.

len: 13
v_gene: TRBV6-1
CDR3aa: ASIPEFLGSYEQY

len: 11
v_gene: TRBV10-3
CDR3aa: AIRGGDSYEQY

len: 11
v_gene: TRBV5-1
CDR3aa: ASREDPPYEQY

len: 10
v_gene: TRBV6-5
CDR3aa: ASSYSSYEQY

len: 13
v_gene: TRBV5-1
CDR3aa: ASSLGLASTDTQY

len: 14
v_gene: TRBV11-2
CDR3aa: ASSDQPGATNEKLF

len: 11
v_gene: TRBV11-3
CDR3aa: ASSLEVNTEAF

len: 13
v_gene: TRBV14
CDR3aa: ASSLRLTGGTEAF

len: 13
v_gene: TRBV10-3
CDR3aa: AISDPTVSTDTQY

len: 14
v_gene: TRBV2
CDR3aa: ASSEGGQVFNQPQH

len: 14
v_gene: TRBV7-2
CDR3aa: ASSLVGGGNTGELF

len: 10
v_gene: TRBV6-1
CDR3aa: ASSDTAYEQY

len: 12
v_gene: TRBV30
CDR3aa: AWRYVGSSDTQY

len: 13
v_gene: TRBV10-1
CDR3aa: ASSDSTGMNTEAF

len: 13
v_gene: TRBV6-5
CDR3aa: ASSYSSRPNQPQH

len: 12
v_gene: TRBV7-3
CDR3aa: ASSPGLAQETQY

len: 13
v_gene: TRBV5-1
CDR3aa: ASSPLHGTAYEQY

len: 12
v_gene: TRBV11-3
CDR3aa: ASSLYTNTGELF

len: 11
v_gene: TRBV7-6
CDR3aa: ASSLGVRETQY

len: 10
v_gene: TRBV30
CDR3aa: AWSGGYNEQF

len: 10
v_gene: TRBV5-6
CDR3aa: ASSPEMETQY

len: 11
v_gene: TRBV2
CDR3aa: ASSVRGTGELF

len: 12
v_gene: TRBV19
CDR3aa: ASRPSGRGNEQF

len: 12
v_gene: TRBV2
CDR3aa: ASSASGTQETQY

len: 14
v_gene: TRBV19
CDR3aa: ASSVGGRISGNTIY

len: 13
v_gene: TRBV7-2
CDR3aa: ASSLDPTATYEQY

len: 10
v_gene: TRBV10-3
CDR3aa: ASGQSDQPQH

len: 13
v_gene: TRBV11-2
CDR3aa: ASSLALGHMGGYT

len: 10
v_gene: TRBV7-2
CDR3aa: ASSPEMETQY

len: 13
v_gene: TRBV4-1
CDR3aa: ASSYDRQGSYEQY

len: 14
v_gene: TRBV5-1
CDR3aa: ASSLEFGRPTGELF